One and the same sample provided the 3 T cell receptor beta chains below, sequenced in a study of T cell responses to AZD1222 COVID-19 vaccine. Repertoires were generated with immunoSEQ multiplex PCR, while TCRdb's copy carries only in-frame clones and drops some. Among 85,000 to 130,000 clones, about nine tenths were seen once, and the ten largest hold 7.5% to 9%. Here the sequenced sample was peripheral blood, taken 28 days after the second AZD1222 dose. All receptors derive from an adult who received the AZD1222 COVID-19 vaccine.

This chain uses TRBV12-3 or TRBV12-4 with TRBJ1-5, with unresolved D. This CDR3 comprises 12 residues. The V end was cut by 7 bases, the J end by 4 bases, with 8 bases between. CDR3 sequence (DNA): TGTGCCAGCAATAGTGGGAATCAGCCCCAGCATTTT. Protein product: CASNSGNQPQHF.

With regard to this clone: An end of the junction does not agree with germline; a read error may underlie this. The V and J genes are TRBV7-3 and TRBJ1-1, with 7 bases matching TRBD1. The CDR3 is 15 amino acids. Germline V CDR1 and CDR2: SGHTA, FQGTGA. CDR3 amino acids: CASNLGGIRNTEAFF. Written as DNA, the CDR3 is TGTGCCAGCAACTTAGGGGGCATAAGGAACACTGAAGCTTTCTTT. Looking up the rest from reference TRBV7-3 and TRBJ1-1 gives the full variable domain: GAGVSQTPSNKVTEKGKYVELRCDPISGHTALYWYRQSLGQGPEFLIYFQGTGAADDSGLPNDRFFAVRPEGSVSTLKIQRTERGDSAVYLCASNLGGIRNTEAFFGQGTRLTVV.

The V call is TRBV4-1, the J call TRBJ2-3; 10 bases agree with TRBD2. The V gene end was trimmed by 1 base and the J gene end by 2 bases; junction bases not matched to a gene: 9. Looked up from germline, CDR1 is MGHRA and CDR2 is YSYEKL. The CDR3 consists of 18 residues. The CDR3: CASSQAGTSVTPTDTQYF. CDR3 nucleotides: TGCGCCAGCAGCCAAGCCGGGACTAGCGTAACCCCCACAGATACGCAGTATTTT.